This T cell receptor (beta chain) derives from a study of T cells in Graves' hyperthyroidism and ophthalmopathy. This clonotype was found many times. Uncontrolled infections, other autoimmune diseases, pregnancy or lactation led to exclusion of patients. Trimming at V came to 2 bases and at J to 2 bases, leaving 6 bases not matched to a gene. Germline loops: CDR1 MNHEY, CDR2 SMNVEV (reference sequence). The CDR3 covers 17 residues. RNA transcripts provided the source from which TCR beta CDR3 regions were amplified. The HTBI primer set drove a first-round RT-PCR of the TCR CDR3. TCRdb independently ran MiXCR on the multiplex PCR reads; one entry per CDR3 protein. The sample has approximately 300,000 distinct CDR3 sequences, 15% to 20% seen once.

This TCR was sampled from a man between 50 and 59 years old with Graves' ophthalmopathy. The specimen was blood. The V gene is TRBV27, the J gene TRBJ1-1, with 12 bases aligning to TRBD1. The CDR3 region has the DNA TGTGCCAGCAGTTTAAAGGGACAGGGGGCAGGAAACACTGAAGCTTTCTTT. This gives the protein CASSLKGQGAGNTEAFF.